What follows are 17 T cell receptor beta chains derived from one specimen sequenced in a study of graft-versus-host responses after intestinal transplantation. These TCRs are of unknown antigen specificity. Profiled with immunoSEQ multiplex PCR; TCRdb holds only in-frame clones, not every one. The sample holds fewer than 90,000 clones, roughly 93% seen once. Sequencing was performed on unstimulated CD4+ T cells sorted from spleen or lymph node cells, taken before transplant. These receptors were taken from a human donor who was the organ donor for an intestinal transplant.

This rearrangement joins TRBV6-1 to TRBJ1-2; D gene uncertain. The CDR3 runs to 15 residues. V was pared by 1 base and J by 0 bases, with 9 bases between. Germline-derived CDR1 and CDR2 are MNHNS and SASEGT. CDR3 coding DNA: TGTGCCAGCAGTGAAGAAGGCATAGCTAACTATGGCTACACCTTC. Its protein is CASSEEGIANYGYTF.

This chain uses TRBV4-1 with TRBJ1-2; D possibly corresponds to TRBD1 (5 bases). The germline V gene encodes CDR1 MGHRA and CDR2 YSYEKL. The CDR3 covers 15 residues. Trimming shortened V by 3 bases and J by 4 bases, and 15 bases separated the two germline ends. The CDR3: CASSHPGGAGYGYTF. DNA of the CDR3: TGCGCCAGCAGCCATCCCGGAGGGGCCGGCTATGGCTACACCTTC.

The chain carries TRBV7-2 and TRBJ1-1; TRBD1 agrees at 8 bases. CDR3 size: 17 residues. Germline values: CDR1 SGHTA, CDR2 FQGNSA. V was clipped by 0 bases and J by 1 base; unmatched bases: 7. CDR3 residues: CASSLAGTGGTNTEAFF. For the CDR3, the DNA is TGTGCCAGCAGCTTAGCAGGGACAGGAGGGACGAACACTGAAGCTTTCTTT.

V gene TRBV7-2 combines with J gene TRBJ1-2; D is ambiguous. Germline V gene lookup returns CDR1 SGHTA and CDR2 FQGNSA. The CDR3 spans 12 residues. Trimming left V 6 bases short and J 5 bases short, with 10 bases between. DNA for the CDR3: TGTGCCAGCAGATCGGTGGAGTATGGCTACACCTTC. It yields the protein CASRSVEYGYTF.

This chain links TRBV28 with TRBJ1-2; D is ambiguous. From germline, CDR1 is MDHEN and CDR2 SYDVKM. The CDR3 covers 12 residues. V was cut by 2 bases and J by 2 bases, with 3 bases left in between. The CDR3 nucleotides are TGTGCCAGCAGTTTACAGAACTATGGCTACACCTTC. Residues: CASSLQNYGYTF.

The V call is TRBV28, the J call TRBJ2-2; D not resolved. CDR1 and CDR2 from the germline V gene are MDHEN and SYDVKM. Trimming removed 2 bases from V and 5 bases from J, with 6 bases in between. This CDR3 contains 13 residues. The CDR3 here is CASSLIPTGELFF. CDR3 nucleotide sequence: TGTGCCAGCAGTTTAATTCCTACCGGGGAGCTGTTTTTT.

The rearrangement links TRBV28 to TRBJ2-7; 8 positions match TRBD1. The CDR3 runs to 14 residues. With V trimmed by 10 bases and J by 2 bases, 10 bases remained unmatched. Germline V gene lookup returns CDR1 MDHEN and CDR2 SYDVKM. CDR3 nucleotides: TGTGCCACCCAGCCTCACAGGGGGACCTACGAGCAGTACTTC. Translating gives CATQPHRGTYEQYF.

This sequence joins TRBV30 and TRBJ2-3; D tentatively fits TRBD1 or TRBD2 (5 bases each). This CDR3 comprises 11 residues. The V gene lost 8 bases and the J gene lost 8 bases, with 14 bases spanning the gap. Looked up from germline, CDR1 is GTSNPN and CDR2 is SVGIG (reference sequence). In DNA, the CDR3 is TGTGCCGGGGGAAGGCTGGGTACGCAGTATTTT. Its translation is CAGGRLGTQYF.

The sample holds one count of this clone. The chain combines TRBV10-3 with TRBJ2-6, with TRBD1 matching over 7 bases. The CDR3 loop spans 16 amino acids. Germline loops: CDR1 ENHRY, CDR2 SYGVKD. The V segment lost 4 bases and the J segment 3 bases; nucleotides outside the gene matches: 6. The CDR3 nucleotides are TGTGCCATCAGTGGAAAACAGGGGAGTGGGGCCAACGTCCTGACTTTC. The encoded protein is CAISGKQGSGANVLTF.

CDR3 bases: TGTGCCAGCTCACCACCTTGGAAGGATGACAATGAGCAGTTCTTC. Translating gives CASSPPWKDDNEQFF. V is TRBV18 and J is TRBJ2-1; no clear D gene. The CDR3 spans 15 residues. V dropped 0 bases and J dropped 5 bases, with 11 bases sitting between them. Germline CDR1 reads KGHSH; CDR2 reads LQKENI.

V is TRBV28 and J is TRBJ2-7; 8 bases line up with TRBD2. The V gene's germline CDR1 is MDHEN and CDR2 SYDVKM. V dropped 3 bases and J dropped 2; count of bases not matched to a gene: 6. This CDR3 comprises 15 residues. In DNA, the CDR3 is TGTGCCAGCAGTTTCGGGGGGGGCTCCCCCTACGAGCAGTACTTC. Protein sequence: CASSFGGGSPYEQYF.

The DNA of the CDR3 is TGTGCCAGCAGCGAGACCTCAGGGGGCTTAGCCTACGAGCAGTACTTC. Translation gives CASSETSGGLAYEQYF. The chain uses TRBV9 and TRBJ2-7; 8 bases line up with TRBD1. Germline V CDR1 and CDR2: SGDLS, YYNGEE. The CDR3 consists of 16 residues. The J segment lost 2 bases and the V segment lost 3 bases, leaving 10 bases of the junction unmatched. The whole variable domain, remainder taken from reference TRBV9 and TRBJ2-7, is DSGVTQTPKHLITATGQRVTLRCSPRSGDLSVYWYQQSLDQGLQFLIQYYNGEERAKGNILERFSAQQFPDLHSELNLSSLELGDSALYFCASSETSGGLAYEQYFGPGTRLTVT.

The chain links TRBV5-1 to TRBJ1-1; 8 nucleotides align to TRBD1. CDR3 length: 13 residues. After removal of 8 bases from V and 1 base from J, the junction contained 4 bases not matched to a gene. Germline CDR1 reads SGHRS; CDR2 reads YFSETQ. CDR3 loop: CASRQGKNTEAFF. CDR3 sequence (DNA): TGCGCCAGTCGACAGGGGAAGAACACTGAAGCTTTCTTT.

This sequence joins TRBV18 and TRBJ1-5; 9 bases are a match to TRBD1. V shed 4 bases and J 2 bases; nucleotides not matched to a gene: 3. CDR1 is KGHSH and CDR2 is LQKENI in the germline V gene. This CDR3 spans 15 amino acids. The CDR3 DNA sequence: TGTGCCAGCTCACAGACAGGGGGTGGCAATCAGCCCCAGCATTTT. Translating gives CASSQTGGGNQPQHF. Together with reference TRBV18 and TRBJ1-5, the CDR3 gives the full variable domain: NAGVMQNPRHLVRRRGQEARLRCSPMKGHSHVYWYRQLPEEGLKFMVYLQKENIIDESGMPKERFSAEFPKEGPSILRIQQVVRGDSAAYFCASSQTGGGNQPQHFGDGTRLSIL.

The rearrangement uses TRBV5-6 and TRBJ2-1; 10 bases fit TRBD2. CDR3 size: 15 residues. V shed 1 base and J 9 bases; nucleotides not matched to a gene: 7. Germline loops: CDR1 SGHDT, CDR2 YYEEEE. The CDR3 DNA reads TGTGCCAGCAGCTTGATCGCTAGCGGGGGTGGTGAGCAGTTCTTC. Its protein product is CASSLIASGGGEQFF.

CDR3 nucleotides: TGTGCCAGCAGTGAAGGGCCCCGTGGCTACACCTTC. Amino acids: CASSEGPRGYTF. The gene calls are TRBV6-1 and TRBJ1-2, with D hard to call. V was pared by 1 base and J by 7 bases, with 7 bases between. In germline, CDR1 is MNHNS, CDR2 SASEGT. This CDR3 contains 12 residues.

The chain is built from TRBV29-1 and TRBJ2-1, with TRBD1 matching 9 bases. The V segment lost 6 bases and the J segment 9 bases; nucleotides outside the gene matches: 9. Germline CDR1 SQVTM, CDR2 ANQGSEA. This CDR3 contains 13 residues. CDR3 DNA sequence: TGCAGCGTAGCCTCAGGACAGGGGACTGAGCAGTTCTTC. Translation gives CSVASGQGTEQFF.